These 12 T cell receptor beta chains came from one sample sequenced in a study of cytomegalovirus exposure and HLA in healthy donors. PCR primers comprised 60 Vbeta and 13 Jbeta primers. TCRdb's table, derived via immunoSEQ multiplex PCR, lists solely in-frame clones and lacks some. The sample lists about 160,000 clones; about 80% were seen once. Sequenced material: PBMCs. These receptors came from a man aged 30-40 years in good health and CMV-seronegative.

A few counts support this clone. V gene TRBV2 combines with J gene TRBJ2-3; D possibly corresponds to TRBD2 (6 bases). The CDR3 contains 13 residues. CDR1 is SNHLY and CDR2 is FYNNEI in the germline V gene. The germline V and J ends were trimmed by 3 bases and 3 bases, with 7 bases remaining between them. DNA for the CDR3: TGTGCCAGCAGTGACGGGAGAACAGATACGCAGTATTTT. Its protein product is CASSDGRTDTQYF.

This rearrangement joins TRBV7-8 to TRBJ1-2; 7 positions match TRBD1. Germline trimming cut 5 bases from V and 2 bases from J; bases unmatched to any gene: 2. The CDR3 totals 13 residues. Germline values: CDR1 SGHVS, CDR2 FQNEAQ. The CDR3 loop is CASSAGGNYGYTF. The CDR3 DNA reads as TGTGCCAGCAGCGCAGGGGGAAACTATGGCTACACCTTC.

The gene calls are TRBV5-1 and TRBJ1-1; no clear D. Looked up from germline, CDR1 is SGHRS and CDR2 is YFSETQ. V was clipped by 4 bases and J by 0 bases, with 10 bases between them. There are 14 residues in the CDR3. CDR3 in DNA: TGCGCCAGCAGCATAGATGTTATGAACACTGAAGCTTTCTTT. Translating it yields CASSIDVMNTEAFF. Full variable domain (remainder filled in from reference TRBV5-1 and TRBJ1-1): KAGVTQTPRYLIKTRGQQVTLSCSPISGHRSVSWYQQTPGQGLQFLFEYFSETQRNKGNFPGRFSGRQFSNSRSEMNVSTLELGDSALYLCASSIDVMNTEAFFGQGTRLTVV.

The J gene is TRBJ1-5, the V gene TRBV28; D is unresolved. The CDR3 loop spans 16 amino acids. Per germline, CDR1 MDHEN and CDR2 SYDVKM. Between the trimmed V and J ends, which lost 3 bases and 2 bases, there was a span of 14 bases. The CDR3 coding sequence is TGTGCCAGCAGTTTGGTCAAGGTGGGAGGCAATCAGCCCCAGCATTTT. Translating it yields CASSLVKVGGNQPQHF.

V and J are TRBV2 and TRBJ2-7; 7 bases are shared with TRBD1. Germline assignment: CDR1 SNHLY and CDR2 FYNNEI. V dropped 1 base and J dropped 5; count of bases not matched to a gene: 11. The CDR3 extends over 16 amino acids. Here the CDR3 DNA reads TGTGCCAGCAGTGAAGTGTGGAGGACAGGTCACCACGAGCAGTACTTC. It specifies CASSEVWRTGHHEQYF.

The chain is built from TRBV28 and TRBJ1-1; D may be TRBD1 (5 bases). The CDR3 extends over 19 amino acids. CDR1 MDHEN and CDR2 SYDVKM come from the germline V gene. The V and J ends lost 1 base and 0 bases respectively, with 21 bases between them. The CDR3 sequence is CASSLYWGPSSGVNTEAFF. The DNA for the CDR3 is TGTGCCAGCAGTTTATATTGGGGCCCAAGCTCCGGTGTGAACACTGAAGCTTTCTTT.

The chain links TRBV7-8 to TRBJ1-2; D is uncertain. V gave up 0 bases and J gave up 5 bases, with 10 bases separating them. Looked up from germline, CDR1 is SGHVS and CDR2 is FQNEAQ. The CDR3 is 14 residues long. The CDR3: CASSLAGVGYGYTF. In DNA form, the CDR3 reads TGTGCCAGCAGCTTAGCCGGGGTAGGGTATGGCTACACCTTC. Filled out from reference TRBV7-8 and TRBJ1-2, the complete variable domain reads GAGVSQSPRYKVAKRGQDVALRCDPISGHVSLFWYQQALGQGPEFLTYFQNEAQLDKSGLPSDRFFAERPEGSVSTLKIQRTQQEDSAVYLCASSLAGVGYGYTFGSGTRLTVV.

This chain joins TRBV7-9 and TRBJ2-7; 9 positions match TRBD2. The V gene's germline CDR1 is SEHNR and CDR2 FQNEAQ (reference sequence). V shed 5 bases, J shed 4 bases, and the junction held 18 bases outside the gene matches. The CDR3 consists of 18 residues. The CDR3: CASSPPLEGSGRRYEQYF. The CDR3, as DNA: TGTGCCAGCAGCCCACCATTAGAGGGTAGCGGGAGACGGTACGAGCAGTACTTC.

The chain carries TRBV5-5 and TRBJ1-2; the match to TRBD1 covers 8 bases. The CDR3 has 15 residues. Germline assignment: CDR1 SGHKS and CDR2 YYEKEE (reference sequence). Trimming at V came to 5 bases and at J to 7 bases, leaving 13 bases not matched to a gene. CDR3 bases: TGTGCCAGCAGTTCCCAGACAGGGGCCGCGTTTGGCTACACCTTC. Translating it yields CASSSQTGAAFGYTF.

The chain joins TRBV25-1 to TRBJ2-4; D is possibly TRBD1 (6 bases). Germline assignment: CDR1 MGHDK and CDR2 SYGVNS. This CDR3 is 17 amino acids long. V lost 0 bases and J lost 8, with 20 bases in between. For the CDR3, the DNA is TGTGCCAGCAGTGAATATCGCCCAGCAGGGGCAGGTTACATTCAGTACTTC. Its protein is CASSEYRPAGAGYIQYF.

This sequence joins TRBV15 and TRBJ1-1; unclear D gene. Germline values: CDR1 LNHNV, CDR2 YYDKDF (reference sequence). The germline V and J ends were trimmed by 3 bases and 4 bases, with 12 bases remaining between them. The CDR3 is 14 amino acids. The CDR3 reads CATSSRLQITEAFF. As DNA, the CDR3 is TGTGCCACCAGCAGTAGGCTACAGATCACTGAAGCTTTCTTT.

V gene TRBV7-2 combines with J gene TRBJ2-7; 14 bases align to TRBD2. The V gene end was trimmed by 5 bases and the J gene end by 3 bases; junction bases not matched to a gene: 3. This CDR3 has 15 amino acids. Germline V gene lookup returns CDR1 SGHTA and CDR2 FQGNSA. The CDR3 spells CASSEGLAGDYEQYF. The CDR3 nucleotides read TGTGCCAGCAGCGAGGGACTAGCGGGGGACTACGAGCAGTACTTC.